These T cell receptor beta chains were read from a single sample in a study of shared clonotypes between healthy human individuals. The table came from immunoSEQ multiplex PCR; TCRdb's copy has only in-frame clones and leaves some out. This repertoire shows approximately 1,500,000 clones, approximately 97% found once; its top ten account for roughly 1.1%. The sample comprised naive CD4+ T cells sorted from blood. The receptors come from a man aged 25 to 40 in good health. Each CDR3 is given with its conserved first and last residue. The D gene is left open where the match is weak. Size tells how often a clone was seen (once, few, many) or the class of an expanded clone, and some rows leave it out.

CASSHNRGSDYGYTF TGTGCCAGCTCACATAACAGGGGGTCCGACTATGGCTACACCTTC . TRBV18 TRBD1 TRBJ1-2
CASSASGPSSYNEQFF TGTGCCAGCAGCGCCAGCGGGCCAAGCTCCTACAATGAGCAGTTCTTC . TRBV5-4 . TRBJ2-1
CASSPGVEGSGNTIYF TGTGCCAGCTCACCGGGCGTGGAAGGTTCTGGAAACACCATATATTTT . TRBV18 . TRBJ1-3
CASSIGLSRTGPHEQYF TGTGCCAGTAGTATAGGCCTCTCGAGGACAGGGCCTCACGAGCAGTACTTC . TRBV19 TRBD1 TRBJ2-7
CASSIIGAATSGANVLTF TGTGCCAGTAGTATAATAGGGGCAGCTACCTCTGGGGCCAACGTCCTGACTTTC once TRBV19 . TRBJ2-6
CASSKFPGRTDTQYF TGTGCCAGCAGCAAATTCCCAGGGCGCACAGATACGCAGTATTTT . TRBV21-1 . TRBJ2-3
CASSAGQVKGEQYF TGCGCCAGCAGTGCAGGGCAGGTAAAAGGTGAGCAGTACTTC . TRBV10-1 . TRBJ2-7
CASSTGQRYNEQFF TGTGCCAGTAGTACGGGACAAAGATACAATGAGCAGTTCTTC . TRBV19 . TRBJ2-1
CASSGGFSYNEQFF TGTGCCAGCAGTGGGGGCTTCTCCTACAATGAGCAGTTCTTC . TRBV25-1 . TRBJ2-1
CATSKGVFGEKLFF TGTGCCACCAGTAAAGGGGTTTTTGGTGAAAAACTGTTTTTT . TRBV15 . TRBJ1-4
CASSPWGQGDNQPQHF TGTGCCAGCAGCCCCTGGGGACAGGGGGATAATCAGCCCCAGCATTTT once TRBV7-9 TRBD1 TRBJ1-5
CASRPTSREQFF TGCGCCAGCAGACCGACTAGCAGAGAGCAGTTCTTC . TRBV5-1 TRBD2 TRBJ2-1